This TCR beta chain was sequenced during a study of cytomegalovirus exposure and HLA in healthy donors. Broader study findings: Common viral pathogens seemed to be connected with several of the most significant clusters, according to a later analysis.

With 60 Vbeta and 13 Jbeta primers, the PCR was carried out. Authors' methods: It was a later analysis that counted 83 million or so unique TCR beta chains, of which some 9.9 million were shared. Method: immunoSEQ multiplex PCR; TCRdb's copy keeps in-frame clones and lacks some. Clonal size and the V and J genes are those of that table, whereas D and trimming came from the DNA. In the table there are roughly 240,000 clones, 82% of which are singletons. J lost 5 bases, V lost 2 bases, and 10 bases had no gene match. The germline CDR1 and CDR2 sequences are MNHNS and SASEGT. This CDR3 contains 17 residues. With regard to this clone: The target antigen is unknown.

The sequence came from a woman aged 40-49 years in good health and CMV-seropositive. The gene calls are TRBV6-1 and TRBJ2-5, with TRBD2 matching 11 bases. What was sequenced was PBMCs. CDR3 loop: CASSERVPSGGWETQYF. As DNA, the CDR3 is TGTGCCAGCAGTGAACGGGTGCCTAGCGGGGGGTGGGAGACCCAGTACTTC.